The next 25 T cell receptor beta chains were all read from a single sample in a study of blood T cell repertoires in COVID-19 (dated by TCRdb to 2020 to 2021). The library was built by means of the immunoSEQ multiplex PCR assay. What TCRdb holds here is the immuneACCESS table cut down to in-frame rearrangements. Part of the clones is not present; checked against another copy, under half of the missing clones reflect an unresolved V gene, and the others are unexplained. Here the sample has roughly 180,000 clones; roughly 80% occur a single time. The ten largest clonotypes hold approximately 5.6% of the sample. Specimen: PBMCs or T cells enriched from blood (not recorded which). All receptors derive from a woman aged 40 to 50 with acute COVID-19.

The rearrangement joins TRBV6-1 to TRBJ1-5; perhaps TRBD1 as D (6 bases). This CDR3 is 16 amino acids long. Germline assignment: CDR1 MNHNS and CDR2 SASEGT. V shed 2 bases and J shed 0 bases, with 11 bases lying between them. CDR3 region: CASSEQIQGSNQPQHF. CDR3 coding DNA: TGTGCCAGCAGTGAACAAATACAGGGTAGCAATCAGCCCCAGCATTTT.

V and J are TRBV5-1 and TRBJ2-2, with 9 bases aligning to TRBD2. CDR1 and CDR2 (germline): SGHRS, YFSETQ. With 4 bases clipped from V and 7 bases from J, the junction kept 11 bases outside the gene matches. CDR3 length: 16 residues. CDR3 sequence (DNA): TGCGCCAGCAGCCACGGGACTAGCAGGGGAGGCGGGGAGCTGTTTTTT. It specifies CASSHGTSRGGGELFF.

This chain links TRBV5-1 with TRBJ2-3; D is perhaps TRBD2 (6 bases). CDR1 and CDR2 (germline): SGHRS, YFSETQ. V lost 2 bases, J lost 6 bases, and 10 bases lay in between. The CDR3 covers 13 residues. The CDR3 region has the DNA TGCGCCAGCAGCTTAAACCGGGGGGATACGCAGTATTTT. Translated: CASSLNRGDTQYF.

V and J are TRBV5-1 and TRBJ1-1, with a tentative D call TRBD1 (5 bases). This CDR3 region has 11 residues. Germline CDR1 SGHRS, CDR2 YFSETQ. With 3 bases removed from V and 7 bases from J, the gap between germline ends came to 7 bases. CDR3 protein: CASSYDSEAFF. DNA for the CDR3: TGCGCCAGCAGCTACGACAGTGAAGCTTTCTTT.

Regarding this clone: The sample contains more than one DNA sequence encoding this CDR3. V usage is TRBV10-3 and J usage is TRBJ1-1; a weak D match, TRBD1 (6 bases). This CDR3 is 14 amino acids long. The ends were cut back, 0 bases at V and 3 bases at J, with 8 bases in the middle. Germline V CDR1 and CDR2: ENHRY, SYGVKD. CDR3 in amino acids: CAISESTGYTEAFF. Written as DNA, the CDR3 is TGTGCCATCAGTGAGTCAACAGGGTACACTGAAGCTTTCTTT.

The rearrangement links TRBV21-1 to TRBJ2-3; the listed D gene, TRBD1, was not tested against the DNA. TRBV21-1 is a known pseudogene. The length of the CDR3 is 16 residues. The CDR3 loop is CASSKRPRTTTDTQYF. CDR3 in DNA: TGTGCCAGCAGCAAACGTCCACGGACAACCACAGATACGCAGTATTTT.

The CDR3: CALGPLGYGYTF. CDR3 sequence (DNA): TGTGCCCTTGGGCCTTTGGGCTATGGCTACACCTTC. V usage is TRBV7-8 and J usage is TRBJ1-2; D gene ambiguous. The CDR3 length is 12 residues. The germline CDR1 and CDR2 sequences are SGHVS and FQNEAQ. With 11 bases removed from V and 4 bases from J, the gap between germline ends came to 14 bases.

This clone was observed a few times. The V call is TRBV6-5, the J call TRBJ2-1; TRBD2 matches 9 bases. Losses at the gene ends were 10 bases for V and 5 bases for J; bases not matched to a gene: 9. The CDR3 is 14 residues long. Germline V gene lookup returns CDR1 MNHEY and CDR2 SVGAGI. CDR3 DNA sequence: TGTGCCACAAAAGGGCCTAGCGGGAACAATGAGCAGTTCTTC. Translated, it gives CATKGPSGNNEQFF.

The V gene is TRBV5-6, the J gene TRBJ2-5, with D possibly being TRBD2 (5 bases). The V end was cut by 4 bases, the J end by 5 bases, with 15 bases between. CDR3 size: 14 residues. CDR1 and CDR2 (germline): SGHDT, YYEEEE. CDR3 DNA: TGTGCCAGCAGCCCCCCGGACTTAAGGGAGACCCAGTACTTC. The encoded protein is CASSPPDLRETQYF.

The gene calls are TRBV5-4 and TRBJ2-7, with 11 bases aligning to TRBD1. The CDR3 totals 15 residues. CDR1 and CDR2 from the germline V gene are SGHNT and YYREEE (reference sequence). Trimming cost V 3 bases and J 5 bases; bases outside gene matches: 7. CDR3 region: CASSWPGQGEHEQYF. The DNA of the CDR3 is TGTGCCAGCAGCTGGCCGGGACAGGGGGAACACGAGCAGTACTTC.

This chain connects TRBV19 to TRBJ1-3; D is unresolved. Germline-derived CDR1 and CDR2 are LNHDA and SQIVND (reference sequence). V lost 7 bases and J 8 bases, leaving 9 bases between the germline ends. This CDR3 region has 11 residues. CDR3 in DNA: TGTGCCAGTACGGGGTCCGACACCATATATTTT. It codes for CASTGSDTIYF.

V gene TRBV15 combines with J gene TRBJ2-1, with TRBD2 matching 13 bases. Germline values: CDR1 LNHNV, CDR2 YYDKDF (reference sequence). J was trimmed by 8 bases and V by 0 bases; bases with no gene match: 10. The CDR3 consists of 18 residues. DNA of the CDR3: TGTGCCACCAGCAGAGATATGGGCACTAGCGGGAGGGCCCATGAGCAGTTCTTC. Translated: CATSRDMGTSGRAHEQFF. Combining the CDR3 with reference TRBV15 and TRBJ2-1 gives the whole variable domain DAMVIQNPRYQVTQFGKPVTLSCSQTLNHNVMYWYQQKSSQAPKLLFHYYDKDFNNEADTPDNFQSRRPNTSFCFLDIRSPGLGDTAMYLCATSRDMGTSGRAHEQFFGPGTRLTVL.

The chain recombines TRBV29-1 with TRBJ2-1, with 8 nucleotides matching TRBD2. Germline CDR1 SQVTM, CDR2 ANQGSEA. The CDR3 consists of 14 residues. The V segment lost 6 bases and the J segment 2 bases; nucleotides outside the gene matches: 6. In nucleotides, the CDR3 is TGCAGCGTAGCCGGGACTAGAGCCTACAATGAGCAGTTCTTC. Encoded protein: CSVAGTRAYNEQFF.

This chain uses TRBV29-1 with TRBJ1-2, with a weak D call TRBD1 (6 bases). The CDR3 loop spans 13 amino acids. The V gene lost 6 bases and the J gene lost 6 bases, with 17 bases spanning the gap. Looked up from germline, CDR1 is SQVTM and CDR2 is ANQGSEA. The CDR3 protein is CSVDDEGGHGYTF. The CDR3, as DNA: TGCAGCGTCGACGACGAGGGGGGGCATGGCTACACCTTC. The full variable domain, with the rest looked up from reference TRBV29-1 and TRBJ1-2, is SAVISQKPSRDICQRGTSLTIQCQVDSQVTMMFWYRQQPGQSLTLIATANQGSEATYESGFVIDKFPISRPNLTFSTLTVSNMSPEDSSIYLCSVDDEGGHGYTFGSGTRLTVV.

The V and J genes are TRBV7-3 and TRBJ2-1; 11 bases line up with TRBD2. Germline loops: CDR1 SGHTA, CDR2 FQGTGA. V lost 5 bases, J lost 2 bases, and 2 bases stayed unmatched. The CDR3 has 15 amino acids. The CDR3 loop reads CASSPLAGAYNEQFF. The CDR3 DNA reads TGTGCCAGCAGCCCACTAGCGGGAGCCTACAATGAGCAGTTCTTC.

This clone was recorded once. This chain joins TRBV3-1 (or the pseudogene TRBV3-2) and TRBJ1-1; TRBD1 matches at 9 bases. The CDR3 runs 14 residues. The V segment lost 2 bases and the J segment 5 bases; nucleotides outside the gene matches: 3. Germline V gene sequence: CDR1 LGHDT, CDR2 YNNKEL (reference sequence). CDR3 region: CASSQRDRDTEAFF. For the CDR3, the DNA is TGTGCCAGCAGCCAAAGGGACAGGGATACTGAAGCTTTCTTT.

The rearrangement joins TRBV7-9 to TRBJ1-5, with D possibly matching TRBD1 (5 bases). This CDR3 has 15 residues. Germline CDR1 is SEHNR and CDR2 is FQNEAQ (reference sequence). V shed 3 bases and J shed 4 bases, with 13 bases lying between them. Here the CDR3 reads CASSFDSSLNQPQHF. The DNA of the CDR3 is TGTGCCAGCAGCTTTGACAGTTCGTTGAATCAGCCCCAGCATTTT.

This clone has a handful of counts. The chain is built from TRBV6-5 and TRBJ2-7, with 8 bases fitting TRBD2. V trimming: 6 bases; J trimming: 6 bases; junction bases outside the gene matches: 13. CDR3 length equals 15 residues. The germline V gene encodes CDR1 MNHEY and CDR2 SVGAGI. The CDR3 sequence is CASRLSGLVLFEQYF. DNA for the CDR3: TGTGCCAGCAGATTATCGGGACTAGTTTTATTCGAGCAGTACTTC.

V usage is TRBV27 and J usage is TRBJ2-2; TRBD2 agrees at 7 bases. There are 19 residues in the CDR3. CDR1 is MNHEY, CDR2 SMNVEV, per germline (reference sequence). V lost 2 bases and J lost 7; bases outside the gene matches: 19. CDR3 bases: TGTGCCAGCAGTTTAGAGGCCCCGGGACTAAGTCTATGGGTCGGGGAGCTGTTTTTT. This sequence encodes CASSLEAPGLSLWVGELFF.

The V and J genes are TRBV4-1 and TRBJ2-2; D ambiguous. The CDR3 covers 15 residues. V gave up 1 base and J gave up 3 bases, with 9 bases separating them. CDR1 and CDR2 (germline): MGHRA, YSYEKL. In DNA, the CDR3 is TGCGCCAGCAGCCAAGCTTTTGTATACACCGGGGAGCTGTTTTTT. Its translation: CASSQAFVYTGELFF.

Points on this clone: The junction and the germline gene differ at one end; a read error may be behind it. This chain joins TRBV7-7 and TRBJ2-1; TRBD1 agrees at 7 bases. The length of the CDR3 is 16 residues. Germline V gives CDR1 SSHAT, CDR2 FNYEAQ (reference sequence). The CDR3 here is CASSLALRGPYNEQFF. The CDR3 DNA is TGTGCTAGCAGCTTAGCGCTGAGGGGGCCCTACAATGAGCAGTTCTTC.

The table lists this clone with a few counts. V usage is TRBV9 and J usage is TRBJ2-5, with 10 positions matching TRBD2. J lost 3 bases, V lost 0 bases, and 2 bases had no gene match. Germline V lookup: CDR1 SGDLS, CDR2 YYNGEE. This CDR3 comprises 15 residues. CDR3 region: CASSVDGTSEETQYF. CDR3 bases: TGTGCCAGCAGCGTAGACGGGACTAGCGAAGAGACCCAGTACTTC.

The gene calls are TRBV6-6 and TRBJ1-1; D remains ambiguous. The CDR3 extends over 12 amino acids. CDR1 is MNHNY and CDR2 is SVGAGI in the germline V gene (reference sequence). V dropped 6 bases and J dropped 7 bases, with 12 bases sitting between them. The CDR3 here is CASRETQFEAFF. CDR3 bases: TGTGCCAGCAGGGAAACACAGTTTGAAGCTTTCTTT.

V usage is TRBV24-1 and J usage is TRBJ1-2; the match to TRBD1 covers 7 bases. V dropped 3 bases and J dropped 3; count of bases not matched to a gene: 6. In germline, CDR1 is KGHDR, CDR2 SFDVKD. This CDR3 has 15 residues. CDR3: CATSDGDRPDYGYTF. The CDR3 DNA is TGTGCCACCAGTGATGGGGACAGACCCGACTATGGCTACACCTTC.

This chain connects TRBV9 to TRBJ1-2, with a possible D match to TRBD1 (5 bases). This CDR3 has 13 amino acids. The V gene's germline CDR1 is SGDLS and CDR2 YYNGEE. V was shortened by 2 bases and J by 6 bases, with 11 bases between the two germline ends. The CDR3 here is CASSVRREDGYTF. The CDR3 DNA sequence: TGTGCCAGCAGCGTTCGCAGGGAAGATGGCTACACCTTC.